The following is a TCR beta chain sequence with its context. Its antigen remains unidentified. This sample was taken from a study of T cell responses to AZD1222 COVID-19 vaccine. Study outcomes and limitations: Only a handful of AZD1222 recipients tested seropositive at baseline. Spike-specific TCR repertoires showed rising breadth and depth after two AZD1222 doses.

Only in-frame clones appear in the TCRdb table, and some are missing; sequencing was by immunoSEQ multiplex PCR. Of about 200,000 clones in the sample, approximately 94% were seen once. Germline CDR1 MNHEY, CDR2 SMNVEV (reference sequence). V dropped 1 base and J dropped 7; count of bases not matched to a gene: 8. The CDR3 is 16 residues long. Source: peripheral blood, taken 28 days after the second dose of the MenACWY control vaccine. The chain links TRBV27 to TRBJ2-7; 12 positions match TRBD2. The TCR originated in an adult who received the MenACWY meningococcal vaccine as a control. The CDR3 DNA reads TGTGCCAGCAGTTTATTGACTAGCGGGAGCGGGGTTGAGCAGTACTTC. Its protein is CASSLLTSGSGVEQYF.